This T cell receptor beta chain was documented in a study of cytomegalovirus exposure and HLA in healthy donors. Study outcomes and limitations: Trimming of TCR beta V- and J-genes showed a link, identified in a later analysis, to a missense DCLRE1C variant.

Turning to this clone: The antigen remains undetermined.

V trimming: 3 bases; J trimming: 2 bases; junction bases outside the gene matches: 4. This CDR3 region has 15 residues. Germline loops: CDR1 KGHSY, CDR2 FQNENV. PCR involved 60 Vbeta and 13 Jbeta primers. Assay used: immunoSEQ multiplex PCR; TCRdb lists only in-frame clones, some missing. This table has about 120,000 clones, approximately 80% appearing once. What was sequenced was PBMCs. The receptor was derived from a woman under 30 in good health and CMV-seronegative. V gene TRBV16 combines with J gene TRBJ2-1; TRBD1 agrees at 7 bases. CDR3 nucleotides: TGTGCCAGCAGCCACACCGGGACAGCCTACAATGAGCAGTTCTTC. Protein: CASSHTGTAYNEQFF.